Listed here is a single T cell receptor (beta chain). This clonotype was observed many times. No cognate antigen has been identified for it. Base quality data are lacking; no much larger clone is found one base away. The sequencing machine was an Illumina NovaSeq 6000. Using 5'RACE with constant-segment primers, TCRalpha and TCRbeta cDNA libraries were constructed, with sample barcodes and unique molecular identifiers added in the process. RNA was extracted from every sample with Trizol reagent. Library amplification was performed in two PCR steps, and a second sample barcode and Illumina TruSeq adapters were introduced in the second step. Libraries were sequenced on an Illumina NovaSeq with 2 x 150 bp paired-end reads. In the source study's methods: The reads were demultiplexed and collapsed into UMI-guided consensus sequences using migec v1.2.7. Using mixcr v2.1.11, the UMI consensuses were aligned to TRA and TRB V and J templates and assembled into clonotypes. A clonotype was counted as expanded or contracted only if both edgeR and NoisET called the change significant, with noise models trained on biological replicates. For edgeR calls, the cutoffs were a false discovery rate-adjusted p below 0.01 and a log2 fold-change threshold of 1. As an exploratory analysis of dynamics, PCA with hierarchical clustering was applied to max-normalized trajectories of the 1000 most abundant clonotypes. The CD4 or CD8 phenotype of responding clones was assigned using the separately sequenced CD4+ and CD8+ repertoires. TCRdb reworked the public reads: Q25 trimming with fastp, MiXCR clone assembly, productive beta chains retained. Each record represents a unique CDR3 protein, reported with the most common genes and DNA among its rows. TCRdb's processing, not the authors', yielded these V and J calls. The sample table shows about half a million distinct CDR3 sequences, and 15% to 20% are seen once. The ten biggest clones cover approximately 13% of the sample.

V and J lose 3 bases and 1 base, and a span of 10 bases separates them. From its cysteine to its phenylalanine, the CDR3 spans 14 amino acids. Only the CDR3 portion is preserved as DNA: 42 bases, with reading frame beginning at the first base. The germline V gene (reference sequence) supplies CDR1 LGHDT and CDR2 YNNKEL. This record belongs to a study of T-cell memory formation after mild COVID-19 (dated by TCRdb to 2020 to 2022). For the study in its entirety: Most TCR sequence clusters were specific to one of the two donors. Two young, previously healthy adult volunteers, one female and one male, were included in the cohort. T-cell clones expanding and contracting after mild COVID-19 in a couple of donors were tracked by longitudinal TCRalpha and TCRbeta repertoire sequencing. Results and caveats for the whole study, not just this receptor: The second-wave clones that peaked on day 37 were not confirmed to be SARS-CoV-2 specific. Some responding clones were detected in pre-infection memory, which suggested that pre-existing cross-reactive memory T cells had joined the SARS-CoV-2 response. The study covered only a couple of mild cases, and larger cohorts including severe cases with pre-infection samples were considered necessary. Contracting CD4+ clones appeared mostly in the CM and EM memory subsets, whereas CD8+ clones were enriched in EMRA. From day 15 to 85, contracting clones showed balanced CD4/CD8 phenotypes, whereas a second wave of clones that expanded from day 15 to 37 leaned towards CD4+.

Ficoll-Paque density gradient centrifugation was the method used to isolate PBMCs. The chain is encoded by TRBV3-1 joined to TRBJ2-7; no D gene call is confident. Sequences were obtained from PBMCs or a T cell subset sorted from them (not recorded which). The clonotype comes from an adult woman who had mild COVID-19 (a few samples of this study predate the infection). The sample titles of this study are shuffled in the database, so cell type and time point are left out; the donor was told from shared clones. CDR3 reads: CASSQFGPSYEQYF. The DNA sequence is given as TGTGCCAGCAGCCAGTTCGGACCGTCCTACGAGCAGTACTTC.